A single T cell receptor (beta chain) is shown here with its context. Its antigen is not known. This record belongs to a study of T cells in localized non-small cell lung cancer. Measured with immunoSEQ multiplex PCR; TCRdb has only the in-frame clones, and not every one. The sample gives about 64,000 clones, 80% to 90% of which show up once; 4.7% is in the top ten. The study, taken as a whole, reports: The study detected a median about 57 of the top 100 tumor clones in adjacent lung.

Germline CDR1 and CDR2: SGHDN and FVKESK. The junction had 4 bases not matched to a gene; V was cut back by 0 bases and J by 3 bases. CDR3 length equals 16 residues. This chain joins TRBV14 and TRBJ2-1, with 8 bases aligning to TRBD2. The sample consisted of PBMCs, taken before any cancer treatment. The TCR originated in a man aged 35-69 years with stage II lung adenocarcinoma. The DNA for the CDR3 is TGTGCCAGCAGCCAAGATTGGCTAGCGGGCTACAATGAGCAGTTCTTC. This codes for CASSQDWLAGYNEQFF.